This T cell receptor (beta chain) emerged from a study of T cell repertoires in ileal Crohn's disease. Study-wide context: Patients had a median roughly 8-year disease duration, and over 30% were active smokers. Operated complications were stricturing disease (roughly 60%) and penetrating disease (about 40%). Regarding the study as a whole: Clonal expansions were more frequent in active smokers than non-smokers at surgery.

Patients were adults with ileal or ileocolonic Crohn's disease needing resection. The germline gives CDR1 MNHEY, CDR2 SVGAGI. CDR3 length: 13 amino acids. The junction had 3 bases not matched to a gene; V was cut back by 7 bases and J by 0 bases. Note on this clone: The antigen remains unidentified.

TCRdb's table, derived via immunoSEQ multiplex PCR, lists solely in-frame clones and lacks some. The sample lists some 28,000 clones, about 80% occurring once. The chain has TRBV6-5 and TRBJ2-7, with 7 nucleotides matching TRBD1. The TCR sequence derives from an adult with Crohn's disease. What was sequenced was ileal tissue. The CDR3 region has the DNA TGTGCCAGCACCGGACAGGCCTCCTACGAGCAGTACTTC. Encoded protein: CASTGQASYEQYF.